The entry that follows covers one T cell receptor (beta chain) sequence. Generated by immunoSEQ multiplex PCR, the TCRdb table keeps only in-frame clones and is missing some. Of roughly 260,000 clones detected, roughly three quarters appear once; the ten largest clones hold 4%. This record belongs to a study of blood T cell repertoires in COVID-19. Study overall: Sources were T cells, B-cell-depleted T cells, or PBMCs; the material itself was cDNA or gDNA.

The sequencing sample was made of peripheral blood. This sequence was found in a woman aged 40 to 50 with active or convalescent COVID-19.

The CDR3 region is CASSQILDNEQFF. CDR3 in DNA: TGTGCCAGCAGCCAAATCCTCGACAATGAGCAGTTCTTC. The rearrangement links TRBV3-1 (or the pseudogene TRBV3-2) to TRBJ2-1; D unresolved. The germline gives CDR1 LGHDT, CDR2 YNNKEL (reference sequence). There are 13 residues in the CDR3. The V gene lost 2 bases and the J gene lost 5 bases, with 7 bases spanning the gap.